A single sample is the source of the 16 T cell receptor beta chains below, sequenced in a study of blood T cell repertoires in COVID-19. Sequencing used immunoSEQ multiplex PCR; TCRdb keeps in-frame clones, though not all of them. The repertoire includes roughly 390,000 clones, 85% of them detected once, and 3.6% sits in the top ten. Input material: peripheral blood. The receptors stem from a woman younger than 35 with acute or convalescent COVID-19.

This chain uses TRBV14 with TRBJ1-2, with D tentatively TRBD1 (5 bases). V shed 0 bases and J shed 8 bases, with 10 bases lying between them. The germline gives CDR1 SGHDN, CDR2 FVKESK. The CDR3 length is 13 residues. CDR3 protein: CASSQDLAGGYTF. DNA for the CDR3: TGTGCCAGCAGCCAAGATCTTGCAGGGGGCTACACCTTC.

The rearrangement uses TRBV2 and TRBJ2-7; D is perhaps TRBD2 (5 bases). CDR1 and CDR2 (germline): SNHLY, FYNNEI. The V end was cut by 6 bases, the J end by 2 bases, with 17 bases between. The CDR3 is made up of 15 amino acids. The CDR3 coding sequence is TGTGCCAGCAGCCGAGGGCGGCCGGAAACCTACGAGCAGTACTTC. The encoded protein is CASSRGRPETYEQYF. The full variable domain, in which reference TRBV2 and TRBJ2-7 provide the parts outside the CDR3, is EPEVTQTPSHQVTQMGQEVILRCVPISNHLYFYWYRQILGQKVEFLVSFYNNEISEKSEIFDDQFSVERPDGSNFTLKIRSTKLEDSAMYFCASSRGRPETYEQYFGPGTRLTVT.

This clone was counted a single time. The chain has TRBV24-1 and TRBJ2-3; D unclear. The CDR3 is made up of 14 amino acids. The V end was cut by 3 bases, the J end by 2 bases, with 8 bases between. Germline lookup yields CDR1 KGHDR and CDR2 SFDVKD. DNA for the CDR3: TGTGCCACCAGTGATAGACAATTCACAGATACGCAGTATTTT. Protein sequence: CATSDRQFTDTQYF.

The rearrangement uses TRBV28 and TRBJ2-5; perhaps TRBD2 as D (6 bases). V lost 6 bases and J 4 bases, leaving 12 bases between the germline ends. CDR3 length equals 13 residues. Germline CDR1 MDHEN, CDR2 SYDVKM. This chain's CDR3 is CASSRDSRETQYF. The DNA for the CDR3 is TGTGCCAGCAGCAGGGACTCGCGAGAGACCCAGTACTTC.

This clone was seen just once. The chain uses TRBV9 and TRBJ2-1, with a possible D match to TRBD1 (5 bases). Germline V gene sequence: CDR1 SGDLS, CDR2 YYNGEE. This CDR3 has 12 residues. Trimming shortened V by 4 bases and J by 6 bases, and 8 bases separated the two germline ends. CDR3 DNA: TGTGCCAGCAGCCAGGGCGGCAATGAGCAGTTCTTC. Its translation: CASSQGGNEQFF.

This sequence joins TRBV5-6 and TRBJ1-1, with D unresolved. Trimming pared 1 base from V and 1 base from J, leaving 5 bases between. The CDR3 is 13 residues long. CDR1 and CDR2 (germline): SGHDT, YYEEEE. CDR3 sequence (DNA): TGTGCCAGCAGCTTGACAGAGAACACTGAAGCTTTCTTT. It specifies CASSLTENTEAFF.

V gene TRBV27 combines with J gene TRBJ2-7; 8 nucleotides match TRBD1. There are 15 residues in the CDR3. V gave up 5 bases and J gave up 0 bases; unmatched junction bases: 6. In germline, CDR1 is MNHEY, CDR2 SMNVEV (reference sequence). The CDR3 DNA reads TGTGCCAGCAGTACCACAGGGGGGAGCTCCTACGAGCAGTACTTC. Its translation is CASSTTGGSSYEQYF.

J is TRBJ1-6 and V is TRBV5-1, with D possibly TRBD1 on 5 matching bases. The CDR3 is 16 amino acids. With 2 bases removed from V and 5 bases from J, the gap between germline ends came to 14 bases. CDR1 SGHRS and CDR2 YFSETQ come from the germline V gene. The CDR3 sequence is CASSLDRQSNNSPLHF. The CDR3 bases are TGCGCCAGCAGCTTAGACCGACAGTCGAATAATTCACCCCTCCACTTT.

The gene calls are TRBV5-1 and TRBJ1-5; D is unclear. CDR1 and CDR2 from the germline V gene are SGHRS and YFSETQ. V was clipped by 4 bases and J by 0 bases, with 8 bases between them. The CDR3 contains 14 residues. The CDR3 DNA reads TGCGCCAGCAGCCTGGACTTTAGCAATCAGCCCCAGCATTTT. Amino acids: CASSLDFSNQPQHF.

This clone was counted only a few times. The chain is built from TRBV4-2 and TRBJ1-3, with D perhaps TRBD1 (5 bases). The V gene's germline CDR1 is LGHNA and CDR2 YNFKEQ. The CDR3 has 15 amino acids. Deletions cut 0 bases from V and 4 bases from J, with 10 bases between. The CDR3 spells CASSQDSPGGNTIYF. The CDR3 DNA sequence: TGTGCCAGCAGCCAAGATTCCCCAGGGGGAAACACCATATATTTT.

The rearrangement uses TRBV10-3 and TRBJ2-7, with 8 bases that match TRBD2. In germline, CDR1 is ENHRY, CDR2 SYGVKD. The CDR3 extends over 15 amino acids. V lost 7 bases to trimming and J lost 1 base; unmatched junction nucleotides: 9. CDR3 amino acids: CAIMTPTSGSYEQYF. Written as DNA, the CDR3 is TGTGCCATCATGACCCCCACTAGCGGATCCTACGAGCAGTACTTC.

The chain combines TRBV9 with TRBJ2-2; a weak D match, TRBD2 (5 bases). Trimming shortened V by 2 bases and J by 1 base, and 21 bases separated the two germline ends. The CDR3 loop spans 19 amino acids. CDR1 and CDR2 from the germline V gene are SGDLS and YYNGEE. The DNA of the CDR3 is TGTGCCAGCAGCGTCCCACTGAGCGGTGGGAGCGAGAACACCGGGGAGCTGTTTTTT. This translates into CASSVPLSGGSENTGELFF. The complete variable domain, with remaining parts taken from reference TRBV9 and TRBJ2-2, reads DSGVTQTPKHLITATGQRVTLRCSPRSGDLSVYWYQQSLDQGLQFLIQYYNGEERAKGNILERFSAQQFPDLHSELNLSSLELGDSALYFCASSVPLSGGSENTGELFFGEGSRLTVL.

The V call is TRBV28, the J call TRBJ2-5, with a weak D call TRBD1 (5 bases). V dropped 7 bases and J dropped 2 bases, with 14 bases sitting between them. From germline, CDR1 is MDHEN and CDR2 SYDVKM. The CDR3 is 14 amino acids. In DNA form, the CDR3 reads TGTGCCAGCACCATAGGGGCCTTACAAGAGACCCAGTACTTC. Translated: CASTIGALQETQYF.

The CDR3: CASSWLGEGYLETQYF. CDR3 DNA sequence: TGTGCCAGCAGTTGGTTAGGGGAGGGTTATTTGGAGACCCAGTACTTC. The chain couples TRBV28 to TRBJ2-5; TRBD2 agrees at 7 bases. V dropped 4 bases and J dropped 5; count of bases not matched to a gene: 13. The V gene's germline CDR1 is MDHEN and CDR2 SYDVKM. The CDR3 has 16 amino acids. The whole variable domain, remainder taken from reference TRBV28 and TRBJ2-5, is DVKVTQSSRYLVKRTGEKVFLECVQDMDHENMFWYRQDPGLGLRLIYFSYDVKMKEKGDIPEGYSVSREKKERFSLILESASTNQTSMYLCASSWLGEGYLETQYFGPGTRLLVL.

V gene TRBV11-1 combines with J gene TRBJ1-2, with 12 bases identical to TRBD1. This CDR3 spans 15 amino acids. V lost 5 bases to trimming and J lost 4 bases; unmatched junction nucleotides: 5. Germline CDR1 SGHAT, CDR2 FQDESV (reference sequence). CDR3 sequence reads: CASSRGTGGGYGYTF. DNA for the CDR3: TGTGCCAGCAGCCGAGGGACAGGGGGCGGCTATGGCTACACCTTC.

This clone was picked up a small number of times. The chain links TRBV7-3 to TRBJ1-2; 9 nucleotides agree with TRBD1. There are 13 residues in the CDR3. Looked up from germline, CDR1 is SGHTA and CDR2 is FQGTGA. V lost 2 bases and J lost 7; bases outside the gene matches: 2. CDR3 amino acids: CASSLGTGFGYTF. The CDR3 nucleotides are TGTGCCAGCAGCTTAGGGACAGGGTTTGGCTACACCTTC.